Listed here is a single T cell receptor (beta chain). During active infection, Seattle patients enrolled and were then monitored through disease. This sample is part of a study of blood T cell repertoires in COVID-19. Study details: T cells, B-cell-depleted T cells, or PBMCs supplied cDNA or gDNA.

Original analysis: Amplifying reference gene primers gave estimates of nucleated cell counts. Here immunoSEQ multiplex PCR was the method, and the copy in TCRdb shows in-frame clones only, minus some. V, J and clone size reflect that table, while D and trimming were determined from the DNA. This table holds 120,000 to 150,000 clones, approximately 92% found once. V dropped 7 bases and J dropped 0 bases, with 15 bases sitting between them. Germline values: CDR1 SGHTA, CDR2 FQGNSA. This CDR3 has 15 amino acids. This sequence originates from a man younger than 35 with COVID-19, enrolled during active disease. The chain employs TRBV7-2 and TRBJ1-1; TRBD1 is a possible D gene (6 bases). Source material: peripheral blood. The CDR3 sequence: CASNYRDGMNTEAFF. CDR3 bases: TGTGCCAGCAACTACAGGGACGGGATGAACACTGAAGCTTTCTTT.